This T cell receptor (beta chain) is from a study of blood T cell repertoires in COVID-19. At the level of the study: From the United States, Italy and Spain came samples of acute and convalescent COVID-19.

V shed 5 bases and J shed 7 bases, with 15 bases lying between them. The CDR3 contains 14 residues. The V gene's germline CDR1 is MGHRA and CDR2 YSYEKL. In the authors' workflow: Amplification with reference gene primers provided the estimates of nucleated cell counts. The table came from immunoSEQ multiplex PCR; TCRdb's copy has only in-frame clones and leaves some out. The D gene and trimming were derived from the DNA, and the V and J assignments and clone size from that table. The sample holds 130,000 to 150,000 clones, about four fifths seen once. The table lists this clone with a count of one. The genes are TRBV4-1 and TRBJ2-1; D is perhaps TRBD1 (8 bases). The clonotype comes from a human donor with acute or convalescent COVID-19. The donor label of this sample is uncertain. Sequencing was performed on peripheral blood. CDR3 region: CASSFDRGGNEQFF. The CDR3 nucleotides are TGCGCCAGCAGCTTCGACAGGGGAGGGAATGAGCAGTTCTTC.